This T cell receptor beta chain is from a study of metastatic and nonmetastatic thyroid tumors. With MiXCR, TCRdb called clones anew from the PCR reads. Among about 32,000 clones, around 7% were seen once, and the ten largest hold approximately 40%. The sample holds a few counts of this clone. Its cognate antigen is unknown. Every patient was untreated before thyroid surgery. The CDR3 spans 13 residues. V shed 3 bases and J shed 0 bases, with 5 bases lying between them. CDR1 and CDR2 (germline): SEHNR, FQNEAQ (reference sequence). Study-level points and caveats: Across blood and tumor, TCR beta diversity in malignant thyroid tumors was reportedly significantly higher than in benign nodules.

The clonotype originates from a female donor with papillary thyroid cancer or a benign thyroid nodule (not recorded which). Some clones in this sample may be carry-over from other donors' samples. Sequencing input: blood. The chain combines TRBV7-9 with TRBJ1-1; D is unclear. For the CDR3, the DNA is TGTGCCAGCAGCTTCGCAGTGAACACTGAAGCTTTCTTT. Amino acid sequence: CASSFAVNTEAFF.